The source of this T cell receptor (beta chain) is a study of shared clonotypes between healthy human individuals. The count of this clone is one. Each subset's genomic DNA was split evenly across several immunoSEQ plates. Assay used: immunoSEQ multiplex PCR; TCRdb lists only in-frame clones, some missing. The data contain about 2.4 million clones, 93% of them singletons. CDR1 is SGHTA and CDR2 is FQGNSA in the germline V gene. This CDR3 contains 17 residues. Trimming took 5 bases from V and 5 from J; bases not matched to a gene: 14. This sequence joins TRBV7-2 and TRBJ2-5; the match to TRBD2 covers 10 bases. The clonotype comes from a young man in good health. Some clones in this sample may be carry-over from other donors' samples. Sequencing input: naive CD4+ T cells from PBMCs. Subset of the sample: CD45RA+ positively selected. The CDR3 loop is CASSGVGLASWVETQYF. CDR3 sequence (DNA): TGTGCCAGCAGCGGAGTGGGACTAGCGAGTTGGGTCGAGACCCAGTACTTC.